The table lists the clone carrying this T cell receptor beta chain with a count of one. Trimming at V came to 5 bases and at J to 5 bases, leaving 8 bases not matched to a gene. The CDR3 totals 15 residues. CDR1 is SGHTA and CDR2 is FQGTGA in the germline V gene. This entry comes from a study of T cell clones after liver transplantation. Clones were read by immunoSEQ multiplex PCR, and TCRdb kept only the in-frame ones, dropping some. Here the sample spans tens of thousands of clones, 80% to 90% being singletons. This specimen was CD8+ T cells from blood, taken 12 months after liver transplant. The chain has TRBV7-3 and TRBJ2-5; TRBD2 matches at 10 bases. This clonotype was obtained from a human patient who received a liver transplant. Certain T cells may be donor cells from the graft. The CDR3 DNA is TGTGCCAGCAGCCCGCTAGCGGGAGCCAAGGAGACCCAGTACTTC. Its protein is CASSPLAGAKETQYF.